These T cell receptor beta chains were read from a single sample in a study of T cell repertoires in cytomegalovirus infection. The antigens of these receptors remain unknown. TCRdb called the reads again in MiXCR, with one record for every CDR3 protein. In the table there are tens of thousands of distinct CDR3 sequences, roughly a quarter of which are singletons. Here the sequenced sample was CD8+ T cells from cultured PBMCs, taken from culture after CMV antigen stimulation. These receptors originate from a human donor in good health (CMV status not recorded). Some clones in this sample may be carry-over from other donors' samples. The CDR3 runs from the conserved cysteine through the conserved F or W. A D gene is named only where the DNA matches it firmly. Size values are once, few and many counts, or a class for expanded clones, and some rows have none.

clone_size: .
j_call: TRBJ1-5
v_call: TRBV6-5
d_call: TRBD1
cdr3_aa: CASRHYRGSNQPQHF
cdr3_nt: TGTGCCAGCAGACACTACAGGGGCAGCAATCAGCCCCAGCATTTT

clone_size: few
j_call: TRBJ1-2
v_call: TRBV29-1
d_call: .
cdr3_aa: CSVETRYGYTF
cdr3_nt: TGCAGCGTAGAGACACGTTACGGCTACACCTTC

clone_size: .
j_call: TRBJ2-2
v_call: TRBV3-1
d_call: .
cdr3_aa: CASTPLPGQNTGELFF
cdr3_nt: TGTGCCAGCACCCCTCTCCCGGGACAAAACACCGGGGAGCTGTTTTTT

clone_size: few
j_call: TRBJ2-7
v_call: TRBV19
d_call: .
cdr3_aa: CASSVAVTYEQYF
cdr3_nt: TGTGCTAGCTCGGTGGCGGTAACCTACGAGCAGTACTTC

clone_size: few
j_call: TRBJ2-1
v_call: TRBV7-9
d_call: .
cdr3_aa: CASSPGTKNEQFF
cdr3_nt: TGTGCCAGCAGTCCTGGAACTAAAAATGAGCAGTTCTTC

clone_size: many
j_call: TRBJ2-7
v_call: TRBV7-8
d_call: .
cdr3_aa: CASNPQAGSSYEQYF
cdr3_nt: TGTGCCAGCAACCCCCAGGCGGGGAGCTCCTACGAGCAGTACTTC

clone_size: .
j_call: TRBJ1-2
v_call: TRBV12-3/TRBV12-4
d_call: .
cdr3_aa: CASSAPTRGAGYTF
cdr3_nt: TGTGCCAGCAGTGCCCCGACAAGGGGGGCTGGCTACACCTTC

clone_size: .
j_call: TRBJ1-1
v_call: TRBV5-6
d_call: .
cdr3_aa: CASSLGINDDFF
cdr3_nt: TGTGCCAGCAGCTTGGGGATCAACGACGATTTCTTT

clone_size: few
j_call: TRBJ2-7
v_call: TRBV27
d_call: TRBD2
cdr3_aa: CASRGLAGEFYF
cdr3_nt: TGTGCCAGCAGGGGACTAGCGGGAGAGTTTTACTTC

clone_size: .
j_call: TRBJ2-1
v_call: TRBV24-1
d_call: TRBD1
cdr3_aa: CATSDPLTGNNEQFF
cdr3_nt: TGTGCCACCAGTGATCCCCTGACAGGGAACAATGAGCAGTTCTTC

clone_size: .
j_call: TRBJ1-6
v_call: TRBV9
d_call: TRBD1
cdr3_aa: CASSVGRTGAYNSPLHF
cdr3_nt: TGTGCCAGCAGCGTAGGGCGGACAGGGGCCTATAATTCACCCCTCCACTTT

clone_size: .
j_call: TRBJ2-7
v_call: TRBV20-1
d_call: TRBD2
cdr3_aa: CSARISGRWDEQYF
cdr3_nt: TGCAGTGCTAGAATTAGCGGGAGATGGGACGAGCAGTACTTC

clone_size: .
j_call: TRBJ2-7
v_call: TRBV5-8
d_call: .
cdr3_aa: CASSLDSHEQYF
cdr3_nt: TGTGCCAGCAGCTTGGACAGCCACGAGCAGTACTTC

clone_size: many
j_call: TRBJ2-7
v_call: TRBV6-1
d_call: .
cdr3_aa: CASSFSLGSTYEQYF
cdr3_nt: TGTGCCAGCAGTTTCTCCCTGGGGAGTACCTACGAGCAGTACTTC

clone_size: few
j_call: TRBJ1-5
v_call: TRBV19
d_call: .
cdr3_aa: CASSIDREPNQPQHF
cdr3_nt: TGTGCCAGTAGTATAGATCGAGAACCCAATCAGCCCCAGCATTTT

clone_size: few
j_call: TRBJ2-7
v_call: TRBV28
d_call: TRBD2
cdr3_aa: CASSLGPSGGLGYEQYF
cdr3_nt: TGTGCCAGCAGTTTGGGGCCTAGCGGGGGACTCGGTTACGAGCAGTACTTC

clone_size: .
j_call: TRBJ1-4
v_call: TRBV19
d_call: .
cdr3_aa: CASSIDSSNGKLFF
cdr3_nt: TGTGCCAGTAGTATAGACTCTAGTAATGGGAAACTGTTTTTT

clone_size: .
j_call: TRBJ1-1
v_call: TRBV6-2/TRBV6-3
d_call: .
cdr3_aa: CASSYSRGTEAFF
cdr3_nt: TGTGCCAGCAGTTACTCCAGGGGCACTGAAGCTTTCTTT

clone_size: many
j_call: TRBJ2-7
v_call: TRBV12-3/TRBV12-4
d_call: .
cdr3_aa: CASTLHAGHPSEQYF
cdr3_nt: TGTGCCAGCACTTTACACGCGGGACATCCTTCCGAGCAGTACTTC

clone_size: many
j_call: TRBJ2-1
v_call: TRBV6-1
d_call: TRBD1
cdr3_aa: CASSSTGASSYNEQFF
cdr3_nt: TGTGCCAGCAGCTCCACAGGGGCTAGCTCCTACAATGAGCAGTTCTTC

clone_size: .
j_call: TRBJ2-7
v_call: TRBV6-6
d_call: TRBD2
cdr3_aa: CASSYPLIAGSSYEQYF
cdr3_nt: TGTGCCAGCAGTTACCCCCTAATAGCGGGGAGCTCCTACGAGCAGTACTTC

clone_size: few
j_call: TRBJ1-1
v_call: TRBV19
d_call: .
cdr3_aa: CASTRTVNTEAFF
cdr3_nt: TGTGCCAGTACCCGGACGGTGAACACTGAAGCTTTCTTT

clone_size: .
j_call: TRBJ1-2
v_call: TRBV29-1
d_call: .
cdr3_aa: CSAGGPNYGYTF
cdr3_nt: TGCAGCGCAGGAGGACCTAACTATGGCTACACCTTC

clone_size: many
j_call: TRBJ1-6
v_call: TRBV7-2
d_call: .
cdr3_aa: CASSLQAGGNSPLHF
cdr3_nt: TGTGCCAGCAGCTTACAAGCGGGGGGTAATTCACCCCTCCACTTT

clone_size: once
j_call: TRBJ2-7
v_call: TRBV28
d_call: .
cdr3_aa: CASSSRKQGYEQYF
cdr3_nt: TGTGCCAGCAGTTCACGTAAACAGGGCTACGAGCAGTACTTC

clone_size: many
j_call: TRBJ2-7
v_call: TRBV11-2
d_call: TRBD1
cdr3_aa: CASSLYRGLSYEQYF
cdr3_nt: TGTGCCAGCAGCTTGTACAGGGGGCTCTCCTACGAGCAGTACTTC

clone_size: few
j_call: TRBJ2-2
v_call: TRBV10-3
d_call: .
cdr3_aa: CAISFTGELFF
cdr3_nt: TGTGCCATCAGTTTCACCGGGGAGCTGTTTTTT

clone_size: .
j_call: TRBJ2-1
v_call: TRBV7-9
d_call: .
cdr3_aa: CASSLGTGKFF
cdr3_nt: TGTGCCAGCAGCTTGGGGACGGGGAAGTTCTTC

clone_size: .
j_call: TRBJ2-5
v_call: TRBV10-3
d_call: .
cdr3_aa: CAISDGGVGAGGQETQYF
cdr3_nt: TGTGCCATCAGTGATGGCGGGGTAGGAGCTGGGGGCCAAGAGACCCAGTACTTC

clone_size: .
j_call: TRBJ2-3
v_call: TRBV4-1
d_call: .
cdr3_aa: CASSQEQTPSTDTQYF
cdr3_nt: TGCGCCAGCAGCCAAGAACAAACCCCTAGCACAGATACGCAGTATTTT

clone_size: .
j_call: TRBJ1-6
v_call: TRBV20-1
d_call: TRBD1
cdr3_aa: CSARDFRDRADSPLHF
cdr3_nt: TGCAGTGCTAGAGATTTTCGGGACAGGGCGGACTCACCCCTCCACTTT

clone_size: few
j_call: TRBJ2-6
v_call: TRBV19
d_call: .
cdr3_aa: CASSKRVAGDLSGANVLTF
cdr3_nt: TGTGCCAGTAGTAAAAGGGTCGCAGGGGACCTCTCTGGGGCCAACGTCCTGACTTTC

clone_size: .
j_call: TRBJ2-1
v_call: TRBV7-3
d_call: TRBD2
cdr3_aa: CASSSYSGGANEQFF
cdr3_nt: TGTGCCAGCAGCTCTTATAGCGGGGGGGCCAATGAGCAGTTCTTC

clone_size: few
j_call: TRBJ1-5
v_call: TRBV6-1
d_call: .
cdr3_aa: CASSELGSEGQPQHF
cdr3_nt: TGTGCCAGCAGTGAATTAGGCAGTGAGGGTCAGCCCCAGCATTTT

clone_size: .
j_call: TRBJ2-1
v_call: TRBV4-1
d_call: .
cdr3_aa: CASSQDPQGSYNEQFF
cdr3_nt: TGCGCCAGCAGCCAAGATCCGCAGGGTTCCTACAATGAGCAGTTCTTC

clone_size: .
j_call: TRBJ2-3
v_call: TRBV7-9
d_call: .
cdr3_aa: CASSYPGVGTDTQYF
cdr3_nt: TGTGCCAGCAGCTACCCAGGGGTCGGCACAGATACGCAGTATTTT

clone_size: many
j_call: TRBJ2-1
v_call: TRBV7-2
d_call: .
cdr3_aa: CASSLKGGSYNEQFF
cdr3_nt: TGTGCCAGCAGCTTGAAGGGGGGCTCCTACAATGAGCAGTTCTTC

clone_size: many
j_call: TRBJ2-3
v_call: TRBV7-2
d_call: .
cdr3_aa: CASSLVIRRGGGPTDTQYF
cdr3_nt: TGTGCCAGCAGCTTAGTCATTCGAAGGGGGGGCGGCCCCACAGATACGCAGTATTTT

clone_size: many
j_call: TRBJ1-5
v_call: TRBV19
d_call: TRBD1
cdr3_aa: CASSPGQPPAQHF
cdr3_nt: TGTGCCAGTTCCCCGGGACAGCCCCCGGCCCAGCATTTT

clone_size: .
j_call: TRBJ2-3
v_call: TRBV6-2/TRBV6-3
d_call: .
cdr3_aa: CASSYSMDTQYF
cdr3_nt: TGTGCCAGCAGTTACTCGATGGATACGCAGTATTTT

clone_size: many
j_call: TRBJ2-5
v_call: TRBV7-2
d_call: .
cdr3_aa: CASSLGWGNQETQYF
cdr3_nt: TGTGCCAGCAGCTTAGGATGGGGCAACCAAGAGACCCAGTACTTC

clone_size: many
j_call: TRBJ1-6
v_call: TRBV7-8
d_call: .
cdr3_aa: CASSLGSKAGRNSPLHF
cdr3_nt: TGTGCCAGCAGCTTAGGAAGTAAGGCAGGACGAAATTCACCCCTCCACTTT

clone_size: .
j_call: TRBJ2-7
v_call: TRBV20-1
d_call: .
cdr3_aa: CSARPTESSYEQYF
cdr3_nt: TGCAGTGCTAGACCGACAGAAAGCTCCTACGAGCAGTACTTC

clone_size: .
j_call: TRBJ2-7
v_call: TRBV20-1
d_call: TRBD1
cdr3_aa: CSAPRQGRMYEQYF
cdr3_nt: TGCAGTGCTCCGAGACAGGGGAGGATGTACGAGCAGTACTTC

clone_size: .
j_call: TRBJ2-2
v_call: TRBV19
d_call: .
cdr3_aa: CASTGRQVGGTGELFF
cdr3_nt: TGTGCCAGTACCGGGAGACAGGTTGGGGGCACCGGGGAGCTGTTTTTT

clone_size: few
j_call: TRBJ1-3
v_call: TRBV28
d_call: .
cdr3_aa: CASSVDINPGNTIYF
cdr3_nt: TGTGCCAGCAGTGTTGACATAAACCCTGGAAACACCATATATTTT

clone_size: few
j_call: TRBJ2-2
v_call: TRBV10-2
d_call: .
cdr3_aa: CASSEVSETTGELFF
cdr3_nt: TGCGCCAGCAGTGAGGTTAGCGAGACCACCGGGGAGCTGTTTTTT

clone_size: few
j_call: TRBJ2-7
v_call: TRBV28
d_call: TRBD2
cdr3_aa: CASSLGGVSSYEQYF
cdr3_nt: TGTGCCAGCAGTTTAGGGGGGGTAAGCTCCTACGAGCAGTACTTC

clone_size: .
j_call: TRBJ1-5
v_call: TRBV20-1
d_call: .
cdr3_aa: CSARGPWEDNQPQHF
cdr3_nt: TGCAGTGCTAGAGGTCCATGGGAAGACAATCAGCCCCAGCATTTT

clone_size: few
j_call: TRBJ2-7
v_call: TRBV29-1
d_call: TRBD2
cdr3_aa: CSAGTSGRSYEQYF
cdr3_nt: TGCAGCGCAGGGACTAGCGGGAGATCCTACGAGCAGTACTTC

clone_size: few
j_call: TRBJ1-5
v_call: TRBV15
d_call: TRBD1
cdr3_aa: CATSRGRDSSNQPQHF
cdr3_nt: TGTGCCACCAGCAGAGGACGGGACAGCAGCAATCAGCCCCAGCATTTT

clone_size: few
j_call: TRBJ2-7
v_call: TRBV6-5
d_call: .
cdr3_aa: CASSPQEKGFPGRESYEQYF
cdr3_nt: TGTGCCAGCAGCCCCCAGGAGAAGGGGTTCCCCGGGCGGGAATCCTACGAGCAGTACTTC

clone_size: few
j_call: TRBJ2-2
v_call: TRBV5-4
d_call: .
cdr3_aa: CASSLKGSGELFF
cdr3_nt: TGTGCCAGCAGTTTAAAGGGGTCCGGGGAGCTGTTTTTT